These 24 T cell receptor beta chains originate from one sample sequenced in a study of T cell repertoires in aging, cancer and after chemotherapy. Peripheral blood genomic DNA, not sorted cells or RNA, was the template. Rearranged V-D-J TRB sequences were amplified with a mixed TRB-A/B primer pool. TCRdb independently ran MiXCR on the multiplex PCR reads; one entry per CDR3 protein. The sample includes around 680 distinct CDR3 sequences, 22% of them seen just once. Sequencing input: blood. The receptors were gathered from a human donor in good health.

For the CDR3, the DNA is TGTGCCAGCAGTTTTCGCGGAGATACCTACGAGCAGTACTTC. It encodes CASSFRGDTYEQYF. This sequence joins TRBV28 and TRBJ2-7, with D unresolved. Per the germline V gene, CDR1 is MDHEN and CDR2 is SYDVKM. CDR3 length: 14 residues. V lost 3 bases to trimming and J lost 2 bases, with 11 bases between them.

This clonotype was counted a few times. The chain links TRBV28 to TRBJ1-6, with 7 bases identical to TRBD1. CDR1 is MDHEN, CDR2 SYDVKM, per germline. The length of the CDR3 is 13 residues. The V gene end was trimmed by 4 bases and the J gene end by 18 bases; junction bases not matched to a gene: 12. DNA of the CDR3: TGTGCCAGCAGTTATACCCGGGACAGTACATCCCACTTT. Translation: CASSYTRDSTSHF.

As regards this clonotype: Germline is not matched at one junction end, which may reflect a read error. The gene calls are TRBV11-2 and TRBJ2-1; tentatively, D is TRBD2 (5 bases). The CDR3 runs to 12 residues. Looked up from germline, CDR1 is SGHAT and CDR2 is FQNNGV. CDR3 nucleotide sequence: TGTGCCAGCAGCCTAGATAGGGCGGGGCAGTTCTTC. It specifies CASSLDRAGQFF.

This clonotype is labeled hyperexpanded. In DNA, the CDR3 is TGTGCCAGCAGTCCCACAGGGTCCCATAGCAATCAGCCCCAGCATTTT. Translation gives CASSPTGSHSNQPQHF. The chain combines TRBV27 with TRBJ1-5; perhaps TRBD1 as D (6 bases). Trimming removed 5 bases at V and 0 bases at J, with 14 bases between. In germline, CDR1 is MNHEY, CDR2 SMNVEV (reference sequence). The CDR3 has 16 residues.

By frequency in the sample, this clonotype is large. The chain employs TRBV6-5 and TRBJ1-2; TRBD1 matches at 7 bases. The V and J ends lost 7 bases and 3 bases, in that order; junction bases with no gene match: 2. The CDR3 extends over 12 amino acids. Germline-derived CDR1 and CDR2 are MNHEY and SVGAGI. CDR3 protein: CASMQGDYGYTF. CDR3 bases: TGTGCCAGCATGCAGGGGGACTATGGCTACACCTTC.

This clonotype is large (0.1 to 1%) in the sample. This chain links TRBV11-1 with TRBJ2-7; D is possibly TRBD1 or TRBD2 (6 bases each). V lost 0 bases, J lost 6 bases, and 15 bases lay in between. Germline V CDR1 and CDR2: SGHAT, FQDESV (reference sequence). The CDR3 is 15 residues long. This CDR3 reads CASSLARREQGEQYF. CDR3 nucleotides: TGTGCCAGCAGCTTAGCCCGGCGGGAACAGGGCGAGCAGTACTTC.

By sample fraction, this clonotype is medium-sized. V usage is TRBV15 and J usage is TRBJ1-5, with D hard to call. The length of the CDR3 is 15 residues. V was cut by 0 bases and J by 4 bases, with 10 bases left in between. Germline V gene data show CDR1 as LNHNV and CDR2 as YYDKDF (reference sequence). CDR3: CATSRDRLANQPQHF. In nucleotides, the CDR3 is TGTGCCACCAGCAGAGATCGACTTGCAAATCAGCCCCAGCATTTT.

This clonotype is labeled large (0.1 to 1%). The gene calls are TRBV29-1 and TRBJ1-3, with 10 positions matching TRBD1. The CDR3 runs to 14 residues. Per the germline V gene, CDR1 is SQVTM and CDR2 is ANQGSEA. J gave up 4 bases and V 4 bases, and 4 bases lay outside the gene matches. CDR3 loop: CSVGRTGGGNTIYF. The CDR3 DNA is TGCAGCGTTGGCCGGACAGGGGGAGGAAACACCATATATTTT.

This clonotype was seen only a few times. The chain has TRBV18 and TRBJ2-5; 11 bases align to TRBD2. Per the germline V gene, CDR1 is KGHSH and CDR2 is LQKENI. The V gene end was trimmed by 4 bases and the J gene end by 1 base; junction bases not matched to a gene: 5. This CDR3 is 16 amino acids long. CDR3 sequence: CASSLLGLAAQETQYF. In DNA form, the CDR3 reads TGTGCCAGCTCACTGTTGGGACTAGCGGCCCAAGAGACCCAGTACTTC.

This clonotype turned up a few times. The CDR3 here is CASGLVRSGRDTQYF. Here the CDR3 DNA reads TGTGCTAGTGGTTTGGTACGAAGCGGCCGAGATACGCAGTATTTT. This chain joins TRBV12-5 and TRBJ2-3; maybe TRBD2 (5 bases). Trimming cost V 0 bases and J 5 bases, with 12 bases left between them. Germline CDR1 and CDR2: LGHNT and FRNRAP. The CDR3 runs to 15 residues. Variable domain in full (rest from reference TRBV12-5 and TRBJ2-3): DARVTQTPRHKVTEMGQEVTMRCQPILGHNTVFWYRQTMMQGLELLAYFRNRAPLDDSGMPKDRFSAEMPDATLATLKIQPSEPRDSAVYFCASGLVRSGRDTQYFGPGTRLTVL.

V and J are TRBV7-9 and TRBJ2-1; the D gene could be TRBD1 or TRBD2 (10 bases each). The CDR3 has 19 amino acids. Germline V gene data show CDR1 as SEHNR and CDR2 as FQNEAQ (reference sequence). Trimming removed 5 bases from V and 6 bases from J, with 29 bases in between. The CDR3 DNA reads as TGTGCCAGCAGCACCAGACAGGGGGCGAGTAGCGGGAGGATCAATGAGCAGTTCTTC. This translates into CASSTRQGASSGRINEQFF.

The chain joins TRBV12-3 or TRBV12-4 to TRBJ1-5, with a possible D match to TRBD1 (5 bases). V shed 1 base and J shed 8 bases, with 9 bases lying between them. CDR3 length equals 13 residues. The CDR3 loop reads CASSLVGVEPQHF. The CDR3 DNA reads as TGTGCCAGCAGTTTAGTAGGGGTCGAGCCCCAGCATTTT.

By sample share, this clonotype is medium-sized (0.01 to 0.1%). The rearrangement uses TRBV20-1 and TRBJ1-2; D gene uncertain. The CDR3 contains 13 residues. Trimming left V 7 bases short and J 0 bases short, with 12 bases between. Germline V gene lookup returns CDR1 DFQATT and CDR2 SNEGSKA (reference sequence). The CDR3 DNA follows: TGCAGTGGTGGAGACAACTCTAACTATGGCTACACCTTC. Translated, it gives CSGGDNSNYGYTF.

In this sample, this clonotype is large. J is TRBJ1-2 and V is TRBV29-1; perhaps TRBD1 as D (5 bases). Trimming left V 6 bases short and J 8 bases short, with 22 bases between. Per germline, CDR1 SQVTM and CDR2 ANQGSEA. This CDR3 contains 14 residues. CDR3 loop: CSVRRDLDSGGYTF. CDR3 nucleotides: TGCAGCGTGAGGAGGGACCTAGATTCGGGCGGCTACACCTTC. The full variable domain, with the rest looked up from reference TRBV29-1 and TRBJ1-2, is SAVISQKPSRDICQRGTSLTIQCQVDSQVTMMFWYRQQPGQSLTLIATANQGSEATYESGFVIDKFPISRPNLTFSTLTVSNMSPEDSSIYLCSVRRDLDSGGYTFGSGTRLTVV.

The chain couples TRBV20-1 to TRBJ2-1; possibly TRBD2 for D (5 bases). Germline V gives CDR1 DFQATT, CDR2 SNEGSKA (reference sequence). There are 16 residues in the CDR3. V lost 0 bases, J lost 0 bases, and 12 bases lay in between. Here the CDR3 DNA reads TGCAGTGCTAGAGATGGGAGCCCTAGCTCCTACAATGAGCAGTTCTTC. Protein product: CSARDGSPSSYNEQFF.

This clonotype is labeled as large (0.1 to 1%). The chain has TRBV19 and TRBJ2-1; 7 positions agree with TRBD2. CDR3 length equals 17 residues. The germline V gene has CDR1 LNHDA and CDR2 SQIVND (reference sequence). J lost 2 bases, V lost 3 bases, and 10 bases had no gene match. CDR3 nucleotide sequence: TGTGCCAGTAGTATCATGCTAGCGGATGGGCCCTACAATGAGCAGTTCTTC. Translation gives CASSIMLADGPYNEQFF.

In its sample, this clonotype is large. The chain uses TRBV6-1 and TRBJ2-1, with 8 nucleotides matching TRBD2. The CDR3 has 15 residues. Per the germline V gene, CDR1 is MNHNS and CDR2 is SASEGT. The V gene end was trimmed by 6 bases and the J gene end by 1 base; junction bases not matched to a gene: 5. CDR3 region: CASSGTRISYNEQFF. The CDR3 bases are TGTGCCAGCAGCGGGACTAGAATATCCTACAATGAGCAGTTCTTC.

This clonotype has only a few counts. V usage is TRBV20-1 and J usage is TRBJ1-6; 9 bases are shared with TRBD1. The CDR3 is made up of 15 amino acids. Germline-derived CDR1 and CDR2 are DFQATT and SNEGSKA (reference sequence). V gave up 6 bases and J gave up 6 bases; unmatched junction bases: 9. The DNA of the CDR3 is TGCAGTGCCCAATCCGGGACAGGGCTTAATTCACCCCTCCACTTT. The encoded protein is CSAQSGTGLNSPLHF.

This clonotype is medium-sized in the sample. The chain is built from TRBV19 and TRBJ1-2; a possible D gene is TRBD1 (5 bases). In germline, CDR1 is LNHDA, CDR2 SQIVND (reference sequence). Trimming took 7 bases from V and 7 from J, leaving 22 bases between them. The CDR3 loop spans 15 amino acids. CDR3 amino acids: CASKAGKGYVRGYTF. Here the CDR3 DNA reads TGTGCCAGTAAAGCAGGGAAAGGGTACGTGCGTGGCTACACCTTC.

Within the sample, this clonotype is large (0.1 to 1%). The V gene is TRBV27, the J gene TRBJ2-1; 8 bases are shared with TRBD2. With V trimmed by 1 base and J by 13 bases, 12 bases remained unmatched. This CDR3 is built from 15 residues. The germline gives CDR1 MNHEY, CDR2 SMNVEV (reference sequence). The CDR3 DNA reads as TGTGCCAGCAGTTTATGGGGGCTAGCGGGCGTTACTCAGTTCTTC. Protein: CASSLWGLAGVTQFF.

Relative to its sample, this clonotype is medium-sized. CDR3 coding DNA: TGTGCCAGCAGTCGAGTGGAACAAGAGACCCAGTACTTC. This sequence encodes CASSRVEQETQYF. The chain is built from TRBV6-2 or TRBV6-3 and TRBJ2-5; no firm D call. Trimming removed 5 bases from V and 2 bases from J, with 9 bases in between. CDR1 MNHEY and CDR2 SVGEGT come from the germline V gene. The CDR3 has 13 residues.

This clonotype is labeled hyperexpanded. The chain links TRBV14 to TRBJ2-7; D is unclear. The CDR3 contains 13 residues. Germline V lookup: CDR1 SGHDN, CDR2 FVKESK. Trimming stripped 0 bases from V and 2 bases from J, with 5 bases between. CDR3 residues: CASSQERAYEQYF. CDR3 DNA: TGTGCCAGCAGCCAAGAAAGGGCCTACGAGCAGTACTTC.

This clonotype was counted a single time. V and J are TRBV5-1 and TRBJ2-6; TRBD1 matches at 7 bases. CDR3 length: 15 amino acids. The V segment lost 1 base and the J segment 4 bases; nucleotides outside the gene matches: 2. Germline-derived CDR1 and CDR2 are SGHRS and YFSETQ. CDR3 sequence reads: CASSLRGPGANVLTF. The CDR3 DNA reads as TGCGCCAGCAGCTTGAGGGGGCCCGGGGCCAACGTCCTGACTTTC. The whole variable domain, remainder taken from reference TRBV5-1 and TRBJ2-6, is KAGVTQTPRYLIKTRGQQVTLSCSPISGHRSVSWYQQTPGQGLQFLFEYFSETQRNKGNFPGRFSGRQFSNSRSEMNVSTLELGDSALYLCASSLRGPGANVLTFGAGSRLTVL.

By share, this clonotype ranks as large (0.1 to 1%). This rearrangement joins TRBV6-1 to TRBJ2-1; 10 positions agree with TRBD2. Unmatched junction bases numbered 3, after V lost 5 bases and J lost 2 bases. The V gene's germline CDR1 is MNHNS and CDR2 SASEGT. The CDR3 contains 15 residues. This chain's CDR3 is CASSKTSGTYNEQFF. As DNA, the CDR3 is TGTGCCAGCAGTAAAACTAGCGGGACCTACAATGAGCAGTTCTTC.